This is a list of T cell receptor beta chains from one sample in a study of metastatic and nonmetastatic thyroid tumors. TCRdb re-processed the PCR reads through MiXCR. The sample has 15,000 to 20,000 clones, more than 20% seen once; the top ten hold roughly 10%. Sequences were obtained from adjacent normal tissue. Receptors were obtained from a female donor with papillary thyroid cancer or a benign thyroid nodule (not recorded which). Some clones in this sample may be carry-over from other donors' samples. Both conserved end residues are part of each CDR3. A D gene is named only where the DNA matches it firmly. Only some rows state a clone size, as once, few, many or a class for expanded clones.

abundance: NA
v_gene: TRBV6-1
d_gene: TRBD2
j_gene: TRBJ2-1
CDR3nt: TGTGCCAGCAGTGAAGCTACTGTACTAGCGGGATACAATGAGCAGTTCTTC
CDR3aa: CASSEATVLAGYNEQFF

abundance: NA
v_gene: TRBV5-4
d_gene: NA
j_gene: TRBJ1-6
CDR3nt: TGTGCCAGCAGCTTGTTGTACAGGGAGCGTAATTCACCCCTCCACTTT
CDR3aa: CASSLLYRERNSPLHF

abundance: NA
v_gene: TRBV2
d_gene: TRBD1
j_gene: TRBJ2-5
CDR3nt: TGTGCCAGCAGTTTAGGACAGGGGGTGGAGACCCAGTACTTC
CDR3aa: CASSLGQGVETQYF

abundance: NA
v_gene: TRBV12-5
d_gene: TRBD2
j_gene: TRBJ2-1
CDR3nt: TGTGCTAGTGGTTTGGACCGACTAGCGGGAAACAATGAGCAGTTCTTC
CDR3aa: CASGLDRLAGNNEQFF

abundance: once
v_gene: TRBV9
d_gene: TRBD1
j_gene: TRBJ2-3
CDR3nt: TGTGCCAGCAGTCTCGGGGGACAGGGGTCAGATACGCAGTATTTT
CDR3aa: CASSLGGQGSDTQYF

abundance: NA
v_gene: TRBV18
d_gene: NA
j_gene: TRBJ1-4
CDR3nt: TGTGCCGGCTCACCATCCGACAGGAGCGGAAAACTGTTTTTT
CDR3aa: CAGSPSDRSGKLFF

abundance: NA
v_gene: TRBV6-1
d_gene: TRBD1
j_gene: TRBJ1-2
CDR3nt: TGTGCCAGCAGCCCGGGAGGGGGCGGAGGCTACACCTTC
CDR3aa: CASSPGGGGGYTF

abundance: NA
v_gene: TRBV11-1
d_gene: TRBD1
j_gene: TRBJ1-2
CDR3nt: TGTGCCAGCAGCTCCTCGGACAGGGTAACCCGCACCTTC
CDR3aa: CASSSSDRVTRTF

abundance: few
v_gene: TRBV6-2/TRBV6-3
d_gene: NA
j_gene: TRBJ2-2
CDR3nt: TGTGCCAGCAGATTCGGGTCCGGGGAGCTGTTTTTT
CDR3aa: CASRFGSGELFF

abundance: NA
v_gene: TRBV6-1
d_gene: NA
j_gene: TRBJ1-4
CDR3nt: TGTGCCAGCAACAGACCACACGATCCCCATAATGAAAAACTGTTTTTT
CDR3aa: CASNRPHDPHNEKLFF

abundance: few
v_gene: TRBV30
d_gene: NA
j_gene: TRBJ1-2
CDR3nt: TGTGCCTGGAAACCGGGGGGGTTGGGAAACTATGGCTACACCTTC
CDR3aa: CAWKPGGLGNYGYTF

abundance: NA
v_gene: TRBV11-2
d_gene: TRBD2
j_gene: TRBJ2-1
CDR3nt: TGTGCCAGCAGCTTAGAGCGCGGGAGGGGGTATGAGCAGTTCTTC
CDR3aa: CASSLERGRGYEQFF

abundance: NA
v_gene: TRBV20-1
d_gene: NA
j_gene: TRBJ2-7
CDR3nt: TGCAGTGCTCAGGCCATGGACTACGAGCAGTACTTC
CDR3aa: CSAQAMDYEQYF

abundance: few
v_gene: TRBV6-1
d_gene: NA
j_gene: TRBJ1-1
CDR3nt: TGTGCCAGCAGTGAAGGGACGGAGAACACTGAAGCTTTCTTT
CDR3aa: CASSEGTENTEAFF

abundance: few
v_gene: TRBV12-3/TRBV12-4
d_gene: NA
j_gene: TRBJ1-2
CDR3nt: TGTGCCAGCAGAAAGACAGGCGGAAACTATGGCTACACCTTC
CDR3aa: CASRKTGGNYGYTF

abundance: NA
v_gene: TRBV20-1
d_gene: NA
j_gene: TRBJ2-5
CDR3nt: TGCAGTGTCCACGGTTCCCAAGAGACCCAGTACTTC
CDR3aa: CSVHGSQETQYF

abundance: few
v_gene: TRBV11-2
d_gene: NA
j_gene: TRBJ2-7
CDR3nt: TGTGCCAGCAGCTTAGTTGGCAACTACGAGCAGTACTTC
CDR3aa: CASSLVGNYEQYF

abundance: few
v_gene: TRBV20-1
d_gene: TRBD1
j_gene: TRBJ2-7
CDR3nt: TGCAGTGCTAGCTTAGGACAGGGCTCCTACGAGCAGTACTTC
CDR3aa: CSASLGQGSYEQYF

abundance: NA
v_gene: TRBV30
d_gene: NA
j_gene: TRBJ1-4
CDR3nt: TGTGCCTGGAGTGTTGGTGTTTTTGTTTTTGTGTTTTTT
CDR3aa: CAWSVGVFVFVFF

abundance: few
v_gene: TRBV12-3/TRBV12-4
d_gene: TRBD2
j_gene: TRBJ2-7
CDR3nt: TGTGCCAGCAGTTCGGGACTAGCGGAATACGAGCAGTACTTC
CDR3aa: CASSSGLAEYEQYF

abundance: NA
v_gene: TRBV20-1
d_gene: TRBD2
j_gene: TRBJ2-1
CDR3nt: TGCAGTGCTACCGGGACTAGCGGGAGGACAACTCGGAGCAATGAGCAGTTCTTC
CDR3aa: CSATGTSGRTTRSNEQFF

abundance: few
v_gene: TRBV6-1
d_gene: NA
j_gene: TRBJ2-7
CDR3nt: TGTGCCAGCCGGGACGGGAGCTCCTACGAGCAGTACTTC
CDR3aa: CASRDGSSYEQYF

abundance: NA
v_gene: TRBV11-2
d_gene: NA
j_gene: TRBJ2-7
CDR3nt: TGTGCCAGCAGCTCTAACGTCGGGACTTCCCACTACGAGCAGTACTTC
CDR3aa: CASSSNVGTSHYEQYF

abundance: NA
v_gene: TRBV28
d_gene: NA
j_gene: TRBJ1-2
CDR3nt: TGTGCCAGCGAAGATACGGGCAGCTTTTATGGCTACACCTTC
CDR3aa: CASEDTGSFYGYTF

abundance: few
v_gene: TRBV6-2/TRBV6-3
d_gene: NA
j_gene: TRBJ2-3
CDR3nt: TGTGCCAGCAGTTACTACAGGGCACCCACAGATACGCAGTATTTT
CDR3aa: CASSYYRAPTDTQYF

abundance: few
v_gene: TRBV27
d_gene: NA
j_gene: TRBJ2-7
CDR3nt: TGTGCCAGCAGTCGCCCACAGTACGGCTCCGGCGAGCAGTACTTC
CDR3aa: CASSRPQYGSGEQYF

abundance: NA
v_gene: TRBV7-8
d_gene: NA
j_gene: TRBJ1-6
CDR3nt: TGTGCCAGCAGCTTAAGTCCGGCCCTAGTTTCACCCCTCCACTTT
CDR3aa: CASSLSPALVSPLHF

abundance: NA
v_gene: TRBV5-5
d_gene: NA
j_gene: TRBJ1-5
CDR3nt: TGTGCCAGCAGCTCGGGGGTTTCGGGTCAGCCCCAGCATTTT
CDR3aa: CASSSGVSGQPQHF

abundance: NA
v_gene: TRBV6-1
d_gene: TRBD2
j_gene: TRBJ2-7
CDR3nt: TGTGCCAGCGATCTTAGCGGGAGTTACTACGAGCAGTACTTC
CDR3aa: CASDLSGSYYEQYF

abundance: few
v_gene: TRBV6-5
d_gene: TRBD1
j_gene: TRBJ1-2
CDR3nt: TGTGCCAGCAGTCACCCCCCCGGGACAGGGGGGACTTTCTATGGCTACACCTTC
CDR3aa: CASSHPPGTGGTFYGYTF

abundance: few
v_gene: TRBV6-1
d_gene: TRBD1
j_gene: TRBJ2-2
CDR3nt: TGTGCCAGCAGACTGGACAGGTCGAACACCGGGGAGCTGTTTTTT
CDR3aa: CASRLDRSNTGELFF

abundance: NA
v_gene: TRBV6-2/TRBV6-3
d_gene: NA
j_gene: TRBJ1-3
CDR3nt: TGTGCCAGCAGTTACCCTGGAAACACCATATATTTT
CDR3aa: CASSYPGNTIYF

abundance: few
v_gene: TRBV6-1
d_gene: NA
j_gene: TRBJ1-2
CDR3nt: TGTGCCAGCAGTCCTTCCCTGATGGGGGGAAACTATGGCTACACCTTC
CDR3aa: CASSPSLMGGNYGYTF

abundance: once
v_gene: TRBV7-3
d_gene: NA
j_gene: TRBJ2-3
CDR3nt: TGTGCCAGCAGCTTAACGGTAACCTCTAGCACAGATACGCAGTATTTT
CDR3aa: CASSLTVTSSTDTQYF

abundance: NA
v_gene: TRBV6-2/TRBV6-3
d_gene: TRBD1
j_gene: TRBJ2-1
CDR3nt: TGTGCCAGCAGTTACCCGGACAGGGGAACAACCTTC
CDR3aa: CASSYPDRGTTF

abundance: NA
v_gene: TRBV6-1
d_gene: NA
j_gene: TRBJ2-1
CDR3nt: TGTGCCAGCAGTGAAGCGCGGGGACGGAGACAGTTCTTC
CDR3aa: CASSEARGRRQFF

abundance: few
v_gene: TRBV10-3
d_gene: NA
j_gene: TRBJ2-3
CDR3nt: TGTGCCATCAGTGAGGTGGAACAGGGAGAGGCAGATACGCAGTATTTT
CDR3aa: CAISEVEQGEADTQYF

abundance: NA
v_gene: TRBV10-2
d_gene: TRBD1
j_gene: TRBJ2-5
CDR3nt: TGCGCCAGCAGTACAGGGGGCGAAGAGACCCAGTACTTC
CDR3aa: CASSTGGEETQYF

abundance: NA
v_gene: TRBV2
d_gene: NA
j_gene: TRBJ2-2
CDR3nt: TGTGCCAGCAGTGACGGAGTGGGTAGGGAGGCAAACACCGGGGAGCTGTTTTTT
CDR3aa: CASSDGVGREANTGELFF

abundance: NA
v_gene: TRBV28
d_gene: TRBD1
j_gene: TRBJ1-5
CDR3nt: TGTGCCAGCAGTTTCTCCCCCTCGGGACAGGGTTCCAATCAGCCCCAGCATTTT
CDR3aa: CASSFSPSGQGSNQPQHF

abundance: NA
v_gene: TRBV30
d_gene: NA
j_gene: TRBJ2-7
CDR3nt: TGTGCCTGGGGTTACAGCGATCGCGAGCAGTACTTC
CDR3aa: CAWGYSDREQYF